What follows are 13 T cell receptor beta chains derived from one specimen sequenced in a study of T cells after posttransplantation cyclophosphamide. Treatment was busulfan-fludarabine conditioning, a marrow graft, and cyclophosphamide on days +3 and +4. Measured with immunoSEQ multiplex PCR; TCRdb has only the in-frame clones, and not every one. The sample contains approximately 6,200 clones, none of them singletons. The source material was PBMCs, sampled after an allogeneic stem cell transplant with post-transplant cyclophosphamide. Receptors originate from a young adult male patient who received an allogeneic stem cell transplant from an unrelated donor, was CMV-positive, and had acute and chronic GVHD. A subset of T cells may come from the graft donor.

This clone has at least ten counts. The CDR3 spells CASSPGLDSYEQYF. CDR3 bases: TGTGCCAGCAGCCCGGGACTTGACTCCTACGAGCAGTACTTC. The chain joins TRBV11-2 to TRBJ2-7, with D possibly being TRBD2 (6 bases). Germline lookup yields CDR1 SGHAT and CDR2 FQNNGV. V lost 5 bases and J 0 bases, leaving 11 bases between the germline ends. CDR3 length: 14 amino acids.

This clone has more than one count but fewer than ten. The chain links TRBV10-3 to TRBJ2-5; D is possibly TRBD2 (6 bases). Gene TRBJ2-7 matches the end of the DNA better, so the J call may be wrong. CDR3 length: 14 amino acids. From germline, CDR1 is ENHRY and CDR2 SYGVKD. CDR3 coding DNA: TGTGCCATCAAAGGGACTTTTCTCTCCTACGAGCAGTACTTC. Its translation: CAIKGTFLSYEQYF.

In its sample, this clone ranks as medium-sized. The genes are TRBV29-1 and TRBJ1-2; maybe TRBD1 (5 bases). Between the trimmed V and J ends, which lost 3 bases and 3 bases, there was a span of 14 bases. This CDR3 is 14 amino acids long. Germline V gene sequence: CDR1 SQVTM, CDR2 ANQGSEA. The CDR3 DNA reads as TGCAGCGTTGACAGCAGGGCTGATTACTATGGCTACACCTTC. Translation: CSVDSRADYYGYTF.

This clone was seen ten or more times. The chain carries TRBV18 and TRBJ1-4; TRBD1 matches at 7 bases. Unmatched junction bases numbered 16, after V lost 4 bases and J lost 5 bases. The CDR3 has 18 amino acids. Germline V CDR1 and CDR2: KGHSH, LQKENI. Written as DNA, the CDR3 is TGTGCCAGCTCACGATCAGGCTCGGGACAGCCAAAGAATGAAAAACTGTTTTTT. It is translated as CASSRSGSGQPKNEKLFF. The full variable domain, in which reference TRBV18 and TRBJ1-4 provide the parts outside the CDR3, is NAGVMQNPRHLVRRRGQEARLRCSPMKGHSHVYWYRQLPEEGLKFMVYLQKENIIDESGMPKERFSAEFPKEGPSILRIQQVVRGDSAAYFCASSRSGSGQPKNEKLFFGSGTQLSVL.

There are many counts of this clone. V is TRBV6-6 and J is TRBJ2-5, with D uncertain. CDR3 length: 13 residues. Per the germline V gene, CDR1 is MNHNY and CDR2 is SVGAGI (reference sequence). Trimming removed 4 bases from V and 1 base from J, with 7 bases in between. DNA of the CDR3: TGTGCCAGCAGTTCCTCACTCCAAGAGACCCAGTACTTC. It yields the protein CASSSSLQETQYF.

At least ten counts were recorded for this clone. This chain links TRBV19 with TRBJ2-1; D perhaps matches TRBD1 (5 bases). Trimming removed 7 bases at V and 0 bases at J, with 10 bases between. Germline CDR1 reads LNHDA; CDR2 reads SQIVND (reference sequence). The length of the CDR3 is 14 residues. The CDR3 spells CASMGRFSYNEQFF. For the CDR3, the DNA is TGTGCCAGTATGGGGCGATTCTCCTACAATGAGCAGTTCTTC.

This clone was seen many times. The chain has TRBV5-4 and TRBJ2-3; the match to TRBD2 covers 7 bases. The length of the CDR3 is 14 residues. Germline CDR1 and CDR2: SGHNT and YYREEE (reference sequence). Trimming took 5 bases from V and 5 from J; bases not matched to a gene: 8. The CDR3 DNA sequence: TGTGCCAGCAGACCCGGGACTACCCAAGATACGCAGTATTTT. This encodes CASRPGTTQDTQYF.

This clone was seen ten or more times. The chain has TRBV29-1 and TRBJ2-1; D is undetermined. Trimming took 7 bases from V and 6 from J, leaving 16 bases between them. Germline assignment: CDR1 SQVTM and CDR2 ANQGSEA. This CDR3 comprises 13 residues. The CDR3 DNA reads TGCAGCGCTCGCCGACAACAATCCAATGAGCAGTTCTTC. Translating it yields CSARRQQSNEQFF.

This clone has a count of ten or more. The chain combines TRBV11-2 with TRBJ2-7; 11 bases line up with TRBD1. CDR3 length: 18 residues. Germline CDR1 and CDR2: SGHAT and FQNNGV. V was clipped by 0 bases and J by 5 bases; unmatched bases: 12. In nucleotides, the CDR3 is TGTGCCAGCAGCTTAGATCAAAGGACAGGGGGCAAAACCGACGAGCAGTACTTC. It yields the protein CASSLDQRTGGKTDEQYF.

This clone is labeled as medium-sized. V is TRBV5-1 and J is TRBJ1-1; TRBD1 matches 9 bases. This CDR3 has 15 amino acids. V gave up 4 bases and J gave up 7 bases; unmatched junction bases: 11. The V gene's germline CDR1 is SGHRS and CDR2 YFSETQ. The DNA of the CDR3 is TGCGCCAGCAGCCAGGGACAGGGCGGTTTCGGTGAAGCTTTCTTT. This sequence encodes CASSQGQGGFGEAFF.

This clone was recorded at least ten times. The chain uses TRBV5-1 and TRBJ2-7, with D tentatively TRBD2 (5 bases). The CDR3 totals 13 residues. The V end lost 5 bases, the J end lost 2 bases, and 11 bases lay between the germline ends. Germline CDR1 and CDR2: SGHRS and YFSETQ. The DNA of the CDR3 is TGCGCCAGCAGTCCACGGGAAACCTACGAGCAGTACTTC. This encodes CASSPRETYEQYF.

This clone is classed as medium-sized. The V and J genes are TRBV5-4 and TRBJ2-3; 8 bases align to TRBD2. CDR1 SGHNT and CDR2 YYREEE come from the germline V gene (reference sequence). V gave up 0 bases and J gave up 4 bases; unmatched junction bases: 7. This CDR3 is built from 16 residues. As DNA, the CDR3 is TGTGCCAGCAGCTTGGCGGGGCGGGGGGCCGCAGATACGCAGTATTTT. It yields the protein CASSLAGRGAADTQYF.

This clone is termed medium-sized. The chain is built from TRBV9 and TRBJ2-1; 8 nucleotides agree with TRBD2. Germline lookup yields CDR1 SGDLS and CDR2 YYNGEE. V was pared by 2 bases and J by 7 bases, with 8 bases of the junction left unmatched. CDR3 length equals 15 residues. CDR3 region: CASSVGGGISNEQFF. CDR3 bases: TGTGCCAGCAGCGTTGGCGGGGGGATTAGTAATGAGCAGTTCTTC.